This is a list of T cell receptor beta chains from one sample in a study of blood T cell repertoires in COVID-19. Some clones are missing from TCRdb's copy, which holds only in-frame ones; the method was immunoSEQ multiplex PCR. The sample has 200,000 or so clones, more than 85% seen once. Sample: peripheral blood. Source of these receptors: a man aged 40-49 years with active or convalescent COVID-19. CDR3s include the opening cysteine and the closing phenylalanine or tryptophan. D genes are given only for firm matches. The size entry is marked missing in some rows and otherwise reads once, few, many or a size class.

D: NA; size: NA; J: TRBJ2-7; V: TRBV5-1; DNA: TGCGCCAGCAGCATCTATAGGACAGCTTCCAGCTACGAGCAGTACTTC; CDR3: CASSIYRTASSYEQYF
D: NA; size: NA; J: TRBJ2-3; V: TRBV28; DNA: TGTGCCAGCAGTTCCCCAGGGTCCACAGATACGCAGTATTTT; CDR3: CASSSPGSTDTQYF
D: NA; size: NA; J: TRBJ2-7; V: TRBV29-1; DNA: TGCAGCGCGCAGGGTGTTGGCGAGCAGTACTTC; CDR3: CSAQGVGEQYF
D: TRBD1; size: few; J: TRBJ1-1; V: TRBV4-1; DNA: TGCGCCAGCAGCCAATATCCGACAGGGGCGAACACTGAAGCTTTCTTT; CDR3: CASSQYPTGANTEAFF
D: NA; size: NA; J: TRBJ1-5; V: TRBV30; DNA: TGTGCCTATAGTCCGGGACAACTCAATCAGCCCCAGCATTTT; CDR3: CAYSPGQLNQPQHF
D: NA; size: NA; J: TRBJ1-1; V: TRBV2; DNA: TGTGCCAGCAGTGCCTATCGGAGGGCGAACACTGAAGCTTTCTTT; CDR3: CASSAYRRANTEAFF
D: NA; size: NA; J: TRBJ1-5; V: TRBV27; DNA: TGTGCCAGCAGTCCGCGTAGCCTGAATAGCAATCAGCCCCAGCATTTT; CDR3: CASSPRSLNSNQPQHF
D: NA; size: NA; J: TRBJ1-6; V: TRBV7-9; DNA: TGTGCCAGCAGCCCGCTTGGAGGGCGGGATTCACCCCTCCACTTT; CDR3: CASSPLGGRDSPLHF
D: TRBD2; size: NA; J: TRBJ2-1; V: TRBV9; DNA: TGTGCCAGCAGCGGTATTAGCGGGGGGGACAATGAGCAGTTCTTC; CDR3: CASSGISGGDNEQFF
D: NA; size: NA; J: TRBJ1-2; V: TRBV5-1; DNA: TGCGCCAGCAGCTTGGGGCACCTCTATGGCTACACCTTC; CDR3: CASSLGHLYGYTF
D: TRBD2; size: NA; J: TRBJ2-1; V: TRBV15; DNA: TGTGCCACCAGCTCGCGGCGGACTAGCTACCCTTGGGGCTTCCGCAATGAGCAGTTCTTC; CDR3: CATSSRRTSYPWGFRNEQFF
D: TRBD1; size: NA; J: TRBJ1-2; V: TRBV5-5; DNA: TGTGCCAGCAGCCTGGGACCCCGGGACAGACGACTCTATGGCTACACCTTC; CDR3: CASSLGPRDRRLYGYTF
D: NA; size: NA; J: TRBJ2-7; V: TRBV27; DNA: TGTGCCAGCAGTTTCGCCAGTCTTTACGAGCAGTACTTC; CDR3: CASSFASLYEQYF
D: TRBD2; size: NA; J: TRBJ2-1; V: TRBV15; DNA: TGTGCCACCAGCGCGGGACTAGCGGGAGGTTGGAGTGAGCAGTTCTTC; CDR3: CATSAGLAGGWSEQFF
D: TRBD2; size: NA; J: TRBJ2-1; V: TRBV2; DNA: TGTGCCAGCAAACTAGCGGGAGACAATGAGCAGTTCTTC; CDR3: CASKLAGDNEQFF
D: TRBD1; size: NA; J: TRBJ1-2; V: TRBV3-1/TRBV3-2; DNA: TGTGCCAGCAGCCCAGGGGGCGTTGGCTATGGCTACACCTTC; CDR3: CASSPGGVGYGYTF